The present T cell receptor beta chain was sequenced within a study of T cell responses to AZD1222 COVID-19 vaccine. A remark on this clone: Its antigen is unknown.

Germline V gene sequence: CDR1 SGHTA, CDR2 FQGNSA. The CDR3 has 13 residues. V shed 4 bases and J shed 4 bases, with 8 bases lying between them. The table came from immunoSEQ multiplex PCR; TCRdb's copy has only in-frame clones and leaves some out. Among around 99,000 clones, about 92% were seen once, and the ten largest hold more than 9.5%. Notes on the study in general: Dominant CD4 TCR responses targeted spike regions 160-218 and 743-854. Among the donors, most were white British and more were female, and clonal diversity was possibly underestimated. Reports indicate that nearly half of spike-specific TCRs are directed at unmutated variant regions.

The rearrangement uses TRBV7-2 and TRBJ1-5, with D hard to call. The clonotype was recovered from an adult in good health. This material consisted of peripheral blood, taken on day 0 of AZD1222 vaccination. The CDR3 loop is CASSSDPNQPQHF. CDR3 DNA: TGTGCCAGCAGCTCGGACCCTAATCAGCCCCAGCATTTT.